This T cell receptor (beta chain) was found in a study of blood T cell repertoires in COVID-19. Study summary: There were acute and convalescent COVID-19 samples, and they came from the United States, Italy and Spain. In each case, the material was cDNA or gDNA derived from T cells, B-cell-depleted T cells, or PBMCs.

Authors' processing steps: Reference gene primer amplification gave estimated nucleated cell counts. Clones were read by immunoSEQ multiplex PCR, and TCRdb kept only the in-frame ones, dropping some. Clonal size and the V and J genes are those of that table, whereas D and trimming came from the DNA. The sample includes around 150,000 clones, almost 85% seen only once; the top ten take about 24%. The CDR3 totals 15 residues. Trimming took 6 bases from V and 4 from J, leaving 18 bases between them. Germline CDR1 MNHEY, CDR2 SMNVEV (reference sequence). The sequenced sample was peripheral blood. This TCR was sampled from a woman aged 80 or over with acute or convalescent COVID-19. The chain recombines TRBV27 with TRBJ1-2; tentative D call: TRBD1 (5 bases). The CDR3 here is CASSATIGGIYGYTF. The CDR3 DNA is TGTGCCAGCAGCGCAACCATCGGGGGTATCTATGGCTACACCTTC.